Following are 23 T cell receptor beta chains from one sample sequenced in a study of blood T cell repertoires in COVID-19. Using immunoSEQ multiplex PCR, the repertoire was profiled, and TCRdb retains in-frame clones only, with some absent. The repertoire holds 88,000 or so clones, less than 90% seen once, with less than 9% in the top ten. Sequencing was carried out using peripheral blood. These receptors were obtained from a man aged 55-75 years with acute or convalescent COVID-19.

This clone was counted between two and nine times. The J gene is TRBJ2-1, the V gene TRBV29-1, with D perhaps TRBD1 (5 bases). Germline-derived CDR1 and CDR2 are SQVTM and ANQGSEA. The CDR3 spans 13 residues. The V end was cut by 5 bases, the J end by 2 bases, with 10 bases between. The CDR3 is CSVRTDTYNEQFF. CDR3 nucleotides: TGCAGCGTTCGGACGGACACCTACAATGAGCAGTTCTTC.

This clone was counted between two and nine times. The gene calls are TRBV5-1 and TRBJ2-5, with 7 bases fitting TRBD2. Losses at the gene ends were 0 bases for V and 2 bases for J; bases not matched to a gene: 4. Germline CDR1 and CDR2: SGHRS and YFSETQ. There are 15 residues in the CDR3. The CDR3 DNA sequence: TGCGCCAGCAGCTTGGCTAGCGGAGTTCAAGAGACCCAGTACTTC. The encoded protein is CASSLASGVQETQYF.

V usage is TRBV28 and J usage is TRBJ2-3, with 8 bases aligning to TRBD2. V trimming: 1 base; J trimming: 7 bases; junction bases outside the gene matches: 4. CDR1 is MDHEN and CDR2 is SYDVKM in the germline V gene. The CDR3 has 14 amino acids. The CDR3 region is CASSLSGGDNTQYF. The DNA of the CDR3 is TGTGCCAGCAGTTTATCGGGGGGGGACAATACGCAGTATTTT. Full variable domain (rest looked up from reference TRBV28 and TRBJ2-3): DVKVTQSSRYLVKRTGEKVFLECVQDMDHENMFWYRQDPGLGLRLIYFSYDVKMKEKGDIPEGYSVSREKKERFSLILESASTNQTSMYLCASSLSGGDNTQYFGPGTRLTVL.

The V gene is TRBV10-3, the J gene TRBJ1-2, with 9 bases identical to TRBD1. The CDR3 consists of 14 residues. Germline loops: CDR1 ENHRY, CDR2 SYGVKD. V trimming: 10 bases; J trimming: 0 bases; junction bases outside the gene matches: 6. CDR3 in amino acids: CASPGTGSNYGYTF. CDR3 nucleotide sequence: TGTGCCAGCCCCGGGACAGGGTCTAACTATGGCTACACCTTC.

V gene TRBV12-5 combines with J gene TRBJ1-2, with D tentatively TRBD1 (6 bases). The CDR3 extends over 16 amino acids. The V end lost 0 bases, the J end lost 4 bases, and 15 bases lay between the germline ends. From germline, CDR1 is LGHNT and CDR2 FRNRAP. The CDR3 is CASGLVPPAGAYGYTF. The CDR3 region has the DNA TGTGCTAGTGGTTTGGTACCCCCGGCAGGGGCCTATGGCTACACCTTC.

The chain employs TRBV19 and TRBJ1-1; 8 bases line up with TRBD1. Germline trimming cut 7 bases from V and 5 bases from J; bases unmatched to any gene: 9. The germline gives CDR1 LNHDA, CDR2 SQIVND (reference sequence). The CDR3 totals 14 residues. The CDR3 DNA sequence: TGTGCCAGTACGTCTACAGGGGGGTGGACTGAAGCTTTCTTT. Its translation: CASTSTGGWTEAFF.

About this clone itself: The junction departs from the called germline gene at one end, perhaps through a read error. The chain recombines TRBV2 with TRBJ2-3; weak D call: TRBD1 (5 bases). Germline V gives CDR1 SNHLY, CDR2 FYNNEI. CDR3 length equals 13 residues. In DNA, the CDR3 is TGTCCCAGCAGGCCACAGGGCACAGATACGCAGTATTTT. Residues: CPSRPQGTDTQYF.

The chain combines TRBV5-1 with TRBJ1-1; no definite D call. The V end was cut by 4 bases, the J end by 1 base, with 8 bases between. The V gene's germline CDR1 is SGHRS and CDR2 YFSETQ. There are 13 residues in the CDR3. CDR3 DNA: TGCGCCAGCAGCCGCGGCCAGAACACTGAAGCTTTCTTT. Translation gives CASSRGQNTEAFF.

This clone was detected only a few times. The genes are TRBV4-1 and TRBJ1-5, with 7 nucleotides matching TRBD1. The CDR3 sequence is 13 residues long. The germline V gene encodes CDR1 MGHRA and CDR2 YSYEKL. J gave up 3 bases and V 8 bases, and 4 bases lay outside the gene matches. CDR3: CASSDRDNQPQHF. For the CDR3, the DNA is TGCGCCAGCTCCGACAGGGACAATCAGCCCCAGCATTTT.

This clone was counted a single time. The chain combines TRBV6-1 with TRBJ2-3; 9 bases are shared with TRBD1. J lost 6 bases, V lost 3 bases, and 7 bases had no gene match. CDR3 length equals 15 residues. The germline V gene has CDR1 MNHNS and CDR2 SASEGT. The DNA of the CDR3 is TGTGCCAGCAGTGACCGGGACAGGGTGTACGATACGCAGTATTTT. This gives the protein CASSDRDRVYDTQYF.

This clone turned up a few times. This sequence joins TRBV13 and TRBJ1-5; possibly TRBD1 for D (5 bases). The CDR3 extends over 15 amino acids. The V gene lost 0 bases and the J gene lost 2 bases, with 8 bases spanning the gap. CDR1 is PRHDT and CDR2 is FYEKMQ in the germline V gene (reference sequence). The CDR3 protein is CASSLGLGGNQPQHF. In nucleotides, the CDR3 is TGTGCCAGCAGCTTAGGCTTAGGGGGCAATCAGCCCCAGCATTTT.

The rearrangement links TRBV29-1 to TRBJ1-1; D is uncertain. The CDR3 covers 13 residues. Per the germline V gene, CDR1 is SQVTM and CDR2 is ANQGSEA. Trimming removed 1 base at V and 0 bases at J, with 6 bases between. The CDR3 DNA follows: TGCAGCGTTGAAGGGCGGCTGAACACTGAAGCTTTCTTT. This translates into CSVEGRLNTEAFF.

This rearrangement joins TRBV28 to TRBJ1-2; 8 positions match TRBD1. The CDR3 is made up of 13 amino acids. The V and J ends lost 8 bases and 4 bases, in that order; junction bases with no gene match: 6. CDR1 and CDR2 (germline): MDHEN, SYDVKM. CDR3: CASLTGAAYGYTF. In DNA, the CDR3 is TGTGCCAGCCTGACAGGGGCTGCCTATGGCTACACCTTC.

The CDR3 sequence is CASSPNSNQPQHF. In nucleotides, the CDR3 is TGTGCCAGCAGTCCCAATAGCAATCAGCCCCAGCATTTT. The V and J genes are TRBV6-4 and TRBJ1-5; no clear D gene. Germline assignment: CDR1 MRHNA and CDR2 SNTAGT. The CDR3 consists of 13 residues. V was pared by 5 bases and J by 0 bases, with 5 bases between.

The chain employs TRBV29-1 and TRBJ2-2; 11 nucleotides align to TRBD1. The V gene end was trimmed by 7 bases and the J gene end by 1 base; junction bases not matched to a gene: 2. The CDR3 totals 14 residues. Germline V gene lookup returns CDR1 SQVTM and CDR2 ANQGSEA. As DNA, the CDR3 is TGCAGCGGGGGACAGGGGGTGAACACCGGGGAGCTGTTTTTT. Its translation: CSGGQGVNTGELFF.

The rearrangement joins TRBV12-3 or TRBV12-4 to TRBJ1-6; no definite D call. This CDR3 is 12 amino acids long. Trimming removed 5 bases at V and 10 bases at J, with 9 bases between. CDR3 DNA sequence: TGTGCCAGCAGTCCCTCGGGGTCACCCCTCCACTTT. This codes for CASSPSGSPLHF.

The chain couples TRBV21-1 to TRBJ2-3; no check of the table's D call, TRBD2, against the DNA was made. TRBV21-1 is classified as a pseudogene. This CDR3 has 22 residues. The CDR3 region is CASSKDRSGTSGGETPTDTQYF. CDR3 coding DNA: TGTGCCAGCAGCAAAGATAGGTCGGGGACTAGCGGAGGGGAAACACCCACAGATACGCAGTATTTT.

J is TRBJ2-3 and V is TRBV9, with D unresolved. CDR1 and CDR2 from the germline V gene are SGDLS and YYNGEE. The CDR3 consists of 20 residues. The V gene lost 0 bases and the J gene lost 0 bases, with 23 bases spanning the gap. CDR3 nucleotides: TGTGCCAGCAGCGTAGACCCCCCTTACACCGAATGGCGGAGCACAGATACGCAGTATTTT. This translates into CASSVDPPYTEWRSTDTQYF.

The gene calls are TRBV30 and TRBJ1-4; 8 positions agree with TRBD1. Trimming cost V 4 bases and J 10 bases; bases outside gene matches: 14. The CDR3 runs to 15 residues. Germline CDR1 and CDR2: GTSNPN and SVGIG (reference sequence). The CDR3 DNA is TGTGCCTGGACCACCAGGGACAGGTTAGGGGGAAAACTGTTTTTT. Amino acid sequence: CAWTTRDRLGGKLFF.

The CDR3 region has the DNA TGTGCCTGGGACCAGGGACACGGGACTGAAGCTTTCTTT. It translates to CAWDQGHGTEAFF. The chain has TRBV30 and TRBJ1-1; TRBD1 is a possible D gene (6 bases). This CDR3 spans 13 amino acids. V was cut by 5 bases and J by 5 bases, with 15 bases left in between. Germline V CDR1 and CDR2: GTSNPN, SVGIG (reference sequence).

The chain has TRBV5-1 and TRBJ1-3; D uncertain. Trimming pared 0 bases from V and 0 bases from J, leaving 4 bases between. Per germline, CDR1 SGHRS and CDR2 YFSETQ. The CDR3 is 14 amino acids. The CDR3 spells CASSLDSSGNTIYF. The CDR3 DNA reads as TGCGCCAGCAGCTTGGACAGCTCTGGAAACACCATATATTTT.

The chain links TRBV11-2 to TRBJ2-5; 12 nucleotides line up with TRBD1. CDR1 and CDR2 (germline): SGHAT, FQNNGV. This CDR3 is built from 17 residues. The J segment lost 5 bases and the V segment lost 5 bases, leaving 12 bases of the junction unmatched. The DNA of the CDR3 is TGTGCCAGCAGCCTACCGGGACAGGGGGCTTGGCTGGAGACCCAGTACTTC. This sequence encodes CASSLPGQGAWLETQYF.

The J gene is TRBJ2-6, the V gene TRBV5-1; D is possibly TRBD2 (5 bases). This CDR3 has 17 residues. With 0 bases removed from V and 0 bases from J, the gap between germline ends came to 10 bases. Per germline, CDR1 SGHRS and CDR2 YFSETQ. The CDR3 sequence is CASSLGTLSSGANVLTF. The DNA for the CDR3 is TGCGCCAGCAGCTTGGGGACTCTTAGCTCTGGGGCCAACGTCCTGACTTTC.